This T cell receptor (beta chain) was captured in a study of blood T cell repertoires in COVID-19. Libraries were prepared by immunoSEQ multiplex PCR; TCRdb keeps only in-frame clonotypes and omits some of them. The sample carries roughly 150,000 clones, 84% recorded once. The V end lost 5 bases, the J end lost 5 bases, and 19 bases lay between the germline ends. Germline V gene data show CDR1 as SGHAT and CDR2 as FQNNGV. CDR3 length: 16 amino acids. The clonotype originates from a man between 45 and 60 years old in a cohort exposed to, infected with or recovered from COVID-19 (not recorded which). The rearrangement links TRBV11-2 to TRBJ1-3; weak D call: TRBD1 (5 bases). The sequencing input was PBMCs or T cells enriched from blood (not recorded which). CDR3 in amino acids: CASSPDGFQGRNTIYF. The CDR3 bases are TGTGCCAGCAGCCCCGATGGTTTTCAGGGAAGAAACACCATATATTTT.